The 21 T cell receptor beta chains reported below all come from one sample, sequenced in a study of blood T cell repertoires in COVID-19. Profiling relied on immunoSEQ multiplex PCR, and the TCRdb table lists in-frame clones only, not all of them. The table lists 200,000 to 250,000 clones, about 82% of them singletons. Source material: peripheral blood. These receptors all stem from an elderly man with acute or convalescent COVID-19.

The CDR3 DNA is TGTGCCAGTAGTATAGCAGCCGGGACAGGGGATGAAAAACTGTTTTTT. This gives the protein CASSIAAGTGDEKLFF. V and J are TRBV19 and TRBJ1-4; 10 bases line up with TRBD1. V shed 1 base, J shed 6 bases, and the junction held 5 bases outside the gene matches. Germline assignment: CDR1 LNHDA and CDR2 SQIVND (reference sequence). This CDR3 region has 16 residues.

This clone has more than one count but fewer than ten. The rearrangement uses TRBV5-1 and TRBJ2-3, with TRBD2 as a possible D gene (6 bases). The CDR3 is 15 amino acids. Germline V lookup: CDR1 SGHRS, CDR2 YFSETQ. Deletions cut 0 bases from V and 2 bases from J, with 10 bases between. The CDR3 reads CASSLGGLTTDTQYF. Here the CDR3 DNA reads TGCGCCAGCAGCTTGGGGGGACTCACCACAGATACGCAGTATTTT.

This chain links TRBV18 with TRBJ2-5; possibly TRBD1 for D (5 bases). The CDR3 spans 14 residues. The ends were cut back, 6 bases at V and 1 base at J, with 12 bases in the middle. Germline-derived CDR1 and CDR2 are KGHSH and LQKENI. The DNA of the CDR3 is TGTGCCAGCTCCCCAGCGACAGTCCAAGAGACCCAGTACTTC. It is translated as CASSPATVQETQYF.

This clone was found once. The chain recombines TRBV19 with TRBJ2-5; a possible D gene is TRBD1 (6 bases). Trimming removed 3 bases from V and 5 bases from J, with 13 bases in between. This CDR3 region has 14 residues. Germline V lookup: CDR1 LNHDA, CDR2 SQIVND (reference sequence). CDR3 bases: TGTGCCAGTAGTATCCGTACAGGGACGGAGACCCAGTACTTC. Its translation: CASSIRTGTETQYF.

CDR3 protein: CSASPGGLWEKLFF. CDR3 in DNA: TGCAGTGCTAGTCCCGGGGGGCTTTGGGAAAAACTGTTTTTT. The genes are TRBV20-1 and TRBJ1-4, with D tentatively TRBD1 (6 bases). The germline V gene encodes CDR1 DFQATT and CDR2 SNEGSKA (reference sequence). CDR3 length equals 14 residues. Trimming took off 3 bases at V and 8 bases at J, with 16 bases between the two ends.

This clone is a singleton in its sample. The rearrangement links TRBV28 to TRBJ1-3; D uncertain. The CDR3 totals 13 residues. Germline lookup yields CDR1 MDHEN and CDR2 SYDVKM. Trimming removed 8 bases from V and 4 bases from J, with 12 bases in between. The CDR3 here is CASEESRGNTIYF. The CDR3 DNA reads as TGTGCCAGCGAGGAGTCTAGGGGAAACACCATATATTTT.

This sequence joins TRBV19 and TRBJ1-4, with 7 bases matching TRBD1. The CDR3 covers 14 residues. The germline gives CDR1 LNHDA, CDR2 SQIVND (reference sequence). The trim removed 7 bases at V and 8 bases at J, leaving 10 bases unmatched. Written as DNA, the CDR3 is TGTGCCAGTACCCCGGACAGGTCGAACGAAAAACTGTTTTTT. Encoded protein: CASTPDRSNEKLFF.

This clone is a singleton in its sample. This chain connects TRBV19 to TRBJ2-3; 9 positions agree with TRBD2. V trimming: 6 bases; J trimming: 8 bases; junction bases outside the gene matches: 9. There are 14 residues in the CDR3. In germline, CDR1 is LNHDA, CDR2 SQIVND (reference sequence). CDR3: CASSQTSGPGTQYF. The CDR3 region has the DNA TGTGCCAGTAGCCAGACTAGCGGACCCGGTACGCAGTATTTT.

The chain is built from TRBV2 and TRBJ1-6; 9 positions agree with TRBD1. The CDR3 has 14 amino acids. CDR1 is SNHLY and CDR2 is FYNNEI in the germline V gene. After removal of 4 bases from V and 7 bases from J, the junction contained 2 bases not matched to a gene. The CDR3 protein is CASSVGTGNSPLHF. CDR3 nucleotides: TGTGCCAGCAGTGTCGGGACAGGGAATTCACCCCTCCACTTT.

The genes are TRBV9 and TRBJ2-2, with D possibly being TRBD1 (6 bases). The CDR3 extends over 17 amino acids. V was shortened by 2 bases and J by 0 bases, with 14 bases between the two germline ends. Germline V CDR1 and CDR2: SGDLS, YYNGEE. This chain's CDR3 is CASSVMSGVTNTGELFF. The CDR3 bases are TGTGCCAGCAGCGTTATGTCAGGGGTCACGAACACCGGGGAGCTGTTTTTT.

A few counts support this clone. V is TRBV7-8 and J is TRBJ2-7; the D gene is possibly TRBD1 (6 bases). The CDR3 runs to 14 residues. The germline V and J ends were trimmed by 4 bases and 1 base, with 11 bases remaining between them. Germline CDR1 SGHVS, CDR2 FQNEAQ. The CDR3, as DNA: TGTGCCAGCAGCTCACAGGGTCTGTCCTACGAGCAGTACTTC. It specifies CASSSQGLSYEQYF.

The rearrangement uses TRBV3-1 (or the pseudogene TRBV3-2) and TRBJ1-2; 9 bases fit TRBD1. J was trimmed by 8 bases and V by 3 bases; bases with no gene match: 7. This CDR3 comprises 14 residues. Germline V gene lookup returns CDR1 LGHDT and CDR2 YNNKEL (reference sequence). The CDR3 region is CASSHLTGGRGYTF. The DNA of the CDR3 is TGTGCCAGCAGCCACTTGACAGGGGGAAGGGGCTACACCTTC.

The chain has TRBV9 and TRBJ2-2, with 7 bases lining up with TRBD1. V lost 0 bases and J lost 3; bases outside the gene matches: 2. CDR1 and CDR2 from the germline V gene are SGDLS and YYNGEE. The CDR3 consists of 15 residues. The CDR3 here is CASSVGQGYTGELFF. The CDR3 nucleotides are TGTGCCAGCAGCGTAGGACAGGGCTACACCGGGGAGCTGTTTTTT.

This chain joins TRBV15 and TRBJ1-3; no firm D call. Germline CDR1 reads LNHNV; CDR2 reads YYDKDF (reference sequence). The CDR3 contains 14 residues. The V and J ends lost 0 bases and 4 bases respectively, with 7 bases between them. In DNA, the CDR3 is TGTGCCACCAGCAGAGAAGTGAGAGGAAACACCATATATTTT. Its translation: CATSREVRGNTIYF.

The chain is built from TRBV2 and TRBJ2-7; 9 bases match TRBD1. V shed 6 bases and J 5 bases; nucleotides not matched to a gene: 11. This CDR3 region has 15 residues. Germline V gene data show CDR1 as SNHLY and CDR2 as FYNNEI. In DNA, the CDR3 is TGTGCCAGCAGAGAGGGACAGGGTATGAAAAACGAGCAGTACTTC. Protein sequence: CASREGQGMKNEQYF.

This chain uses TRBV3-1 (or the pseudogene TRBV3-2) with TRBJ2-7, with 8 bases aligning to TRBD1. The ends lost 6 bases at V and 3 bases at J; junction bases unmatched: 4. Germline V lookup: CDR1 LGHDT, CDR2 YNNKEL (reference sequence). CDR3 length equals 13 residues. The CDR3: CASRRQGIYEQYF. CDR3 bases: TGTGCCAGCAGGCGACAGGGGATCTACGAGCAGTACTTC.

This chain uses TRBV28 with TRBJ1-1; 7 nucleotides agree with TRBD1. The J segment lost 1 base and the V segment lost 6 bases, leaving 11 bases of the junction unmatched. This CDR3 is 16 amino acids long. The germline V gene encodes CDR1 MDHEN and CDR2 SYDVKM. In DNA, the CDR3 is TGTGCCAGCAGATACGCAAAGGGGGCTGGGAACACTGAAGCTTTCTTT. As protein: CASRYAKGAGNTEAFF.

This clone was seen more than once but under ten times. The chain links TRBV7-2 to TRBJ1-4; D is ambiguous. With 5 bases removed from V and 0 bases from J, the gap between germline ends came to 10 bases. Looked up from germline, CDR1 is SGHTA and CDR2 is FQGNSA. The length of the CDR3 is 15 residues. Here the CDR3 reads CASSPSRATNEKLFF. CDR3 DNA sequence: TGTGCCAGCAGCCCGAGTCGCGCAACTAATGAAAAACTGTTTTTT. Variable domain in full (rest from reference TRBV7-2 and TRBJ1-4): GAGVSQSPSNKVTEKGKDVELRCDPISGHTALYWYRQSLGQGLEFLIYFQGNSAPDKSGLPSDRFSAERTGGSVSTLTIQRTQQEDSAVYLCASSPSRATNEKLFFGSGTQLSVL.

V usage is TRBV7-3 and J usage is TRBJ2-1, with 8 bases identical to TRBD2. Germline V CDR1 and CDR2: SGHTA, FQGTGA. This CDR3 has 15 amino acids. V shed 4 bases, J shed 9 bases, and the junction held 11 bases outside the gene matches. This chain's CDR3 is CASSSFSGVPAEQFF. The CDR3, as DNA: TGTGCCAGCAGCTCCTTTAGCGGGGTCCCAGCTGAGCAGTTCTTC.

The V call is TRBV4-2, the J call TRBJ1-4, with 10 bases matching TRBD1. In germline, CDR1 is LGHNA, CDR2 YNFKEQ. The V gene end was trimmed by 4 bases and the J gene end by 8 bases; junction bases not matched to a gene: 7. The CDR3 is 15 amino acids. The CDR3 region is CASSRPGQGTEKLFF. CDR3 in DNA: TGTGCCAGCAGCCGACCGGGACAGGGGACCGAAAAACTGTTTTTT.

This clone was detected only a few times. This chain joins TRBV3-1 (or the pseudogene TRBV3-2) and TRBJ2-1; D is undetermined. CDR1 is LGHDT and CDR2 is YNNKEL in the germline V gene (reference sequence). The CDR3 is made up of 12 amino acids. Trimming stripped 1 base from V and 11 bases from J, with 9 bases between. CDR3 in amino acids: CASSQVGRQQFF. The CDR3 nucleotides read TGTGCCAGCAGCCAAGTTGGCAGGCAGCAGTTCTTC.